This is a list of T cell receptor beta chains from one sample in a study of multiple sclerosis patients with progressive multifocal leukoencephalopathy. The assay was immunoSEQ multiplex PCR, and TCRdb's table has in-frame clones only and misses some. The profile shows about 30,000 clones, about nine tenths of them singletons. The sequenced sample was PBMCs, obtained from a patient treated with natalizumab. All receptors come from a human donor with multiple sclerosis. Each CDR3 is given with its conserved first and last residue.

v_gene	j_gene	CDR3aa
TRBV4-3	TRBJ2-7	CASSQVRQGGEQYF
TRBV5-1	TRBJ2-7	CASSSPGLEVSEQYF
TRBV5-6	TRBJ1-1	CASSRNAGWTEAFF
TRBV30	TRBJ2-3	CACEWRGTDTQYF
TRBV28	TRBJ1-1	CASSSRDRRSLNTEAFF
TRBV4-2	TRBJ2-5	CASSQEVGGRQGETQYF
TRBV6-1	TRBJ2-1	CASSDVGAGEQFF
TRBV19	TRBJ1-1	CASSRDRGAFF
TRBV6-4	TRBJ2-1	CASSGTRDSQSDEQFF
TRBV4-1	TRBJ2-7	CASSLSGGDSYEQYF
TRBV7-2	TRBJ2-1	CASGGGRGSYNEQFF
TRBV2	TRBJ1-1	CASRGGGNTEAFF
TRBV4-1	TRBJ2-5	CASSPYQGHQETQYF
TRBV7-9	TRBJ2-7	CASSPQRAQRAREQYF
TRBV5-1	TRBJ2-5	CASSLGLAGGEETQYF
TRBV19	TRBJ1-3	CASKPRGSGNTIYF
TRBV18	TRBJ1-5	CASSLNQGSNQPQHF
TRBV4-3	TRBJ1-2	CASSPGQGDYGYTF
TRBV5-4	TRBJ2-7	CASSPHNYEQYF
TRBV6-1	TRBJ2-7	CASSVKPGTGLHEQYF
TRBV6-4	TRBJ2-1	CASSTRAGSSTEQFF
TRBV7-2	TRBJ1-4	CASSLGGRADLQSGKLFF
TRBV6-6	TRBJ2-7	CASSYGVAGRYEQYF
TRBV7-9	TRBJ1-2	CASSLSGSGFYGYTF
TRBV6-1	TRBJ1-2	CASSESGAGYTF
TRBV6-5	TRBJ2-2	CASSYSTITGELFF
TRBV10-3	TRBJ2-3	CAISESPGVGTDTQYF
TRBV7-5	TRBJ1-2	CARSSGGHTNYGYTF
TRBV5-1	TRBJ2-5	CASSLEMGVEPYF
TRBV6-5	TRBJ2-1	CASTRGSYNEQFF
TRBV9	TRBJ2-7	CASSPSTRTSGNYEQYF
TRBV4-1	TRBJ1-2	CASSQAGRSYGYTF